This record concerns one T cell receptor beta chain sequence. For every subset, genomic DNA was evenly distributed across several immunoSEQ plates. Sequenced by immunoSEQ multiplex PCR; TCRdb stores in-frame clones only, minus some. This table has about 1 million clones, around 76% appearing once. This CDR3 has 14 amino acids. Trimming took 1 base from V and 0 from J, leaving 6 bases between them. From germline, CDR1 is LGHNA and CDR2 YSLEER. The data were obtained in a study of shared clonotypes between healthy human individuals. Sequencing input: memory CD4+ T cells sorted from blood. The subset was: CD45RA-negative fraction. This sequence joins TRBV4-3 and TRBJ1-2; D is possibly TRBD1 (6 bases). This clonotype was sampled from a man younger than 30 in good health. The CDR3 DNA follows: TGCGCCAGCAGCCAAGGGACAGCTAACTATGGCTACACCTTC. This codes for CASSQGTANYGYTF.